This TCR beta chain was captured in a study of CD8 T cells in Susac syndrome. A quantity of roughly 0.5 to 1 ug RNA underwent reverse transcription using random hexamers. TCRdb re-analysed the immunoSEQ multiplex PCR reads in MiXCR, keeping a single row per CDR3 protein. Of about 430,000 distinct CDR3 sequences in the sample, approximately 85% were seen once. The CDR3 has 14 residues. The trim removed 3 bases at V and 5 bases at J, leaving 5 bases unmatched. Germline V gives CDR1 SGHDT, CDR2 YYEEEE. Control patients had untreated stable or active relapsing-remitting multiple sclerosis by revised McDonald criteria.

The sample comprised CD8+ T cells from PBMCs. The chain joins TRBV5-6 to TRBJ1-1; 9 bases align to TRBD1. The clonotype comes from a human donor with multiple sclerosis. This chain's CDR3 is CASSYGTGRTEAFF. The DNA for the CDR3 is TGTGCCAGCAGCTACGGGACAGGGCGAACTGAAGCTTTCTTT. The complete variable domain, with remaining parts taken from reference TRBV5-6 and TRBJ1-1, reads DAGVTQSPTHLIKTRGQQVTLRCSPKSGHDTVSWYQQALGQGPQFIFQYYEEEERQRGNFPDRFSGHQFPNYSSELNVNALLLGDSALYLCASSYGTGRTEAFFGQGTRLTVV.